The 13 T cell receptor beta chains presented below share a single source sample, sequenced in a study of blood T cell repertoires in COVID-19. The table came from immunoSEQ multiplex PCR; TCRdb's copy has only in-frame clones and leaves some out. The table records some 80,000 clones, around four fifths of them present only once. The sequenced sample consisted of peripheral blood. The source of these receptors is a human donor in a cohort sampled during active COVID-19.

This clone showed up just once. CDR3 protein: CASSGTGRHEQFF. The CDR3 region has the DNA TGTGCCAGCAGCGGGACAGGGAGGCATGAGCAGTTCTTC. The J gene is TRBJ2-1, the V gene TRBV16; 9 bases are shared with TRBD1. The germline V gene has CDR1 KGHSY and CDR2 FQNENV. V lost 5 bases, J lost 8 bases, and 4 bases stayed unmatched. The CDR3 is 13 residues long.

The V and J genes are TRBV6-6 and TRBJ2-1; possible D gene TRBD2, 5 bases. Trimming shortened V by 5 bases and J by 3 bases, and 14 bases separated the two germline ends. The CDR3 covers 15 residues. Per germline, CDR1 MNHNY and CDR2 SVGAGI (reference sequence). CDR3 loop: CASSKGETGYNEQFF. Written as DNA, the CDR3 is TGTGCCAGCAGTAAGGGAGAAACTGGCTACAATGAGCAGTTCTTC.

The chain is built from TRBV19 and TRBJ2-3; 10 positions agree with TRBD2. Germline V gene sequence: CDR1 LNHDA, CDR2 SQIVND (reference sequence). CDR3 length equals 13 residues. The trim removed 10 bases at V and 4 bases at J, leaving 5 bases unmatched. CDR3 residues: CATRAGGADTQYF. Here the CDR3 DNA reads TGTGCCACCCGAGCGGGAGGGGCAGATACGCAGTATTTT.

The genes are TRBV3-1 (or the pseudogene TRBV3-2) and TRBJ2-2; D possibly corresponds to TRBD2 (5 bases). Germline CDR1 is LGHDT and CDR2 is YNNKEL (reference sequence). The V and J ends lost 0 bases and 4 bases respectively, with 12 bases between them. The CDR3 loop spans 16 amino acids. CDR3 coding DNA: TGTGCCAGCAGCCAAGAAGGATCGGGGATCACCGGGGAGCTGTTTTTT. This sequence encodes CASSQEGSGITGELFF.

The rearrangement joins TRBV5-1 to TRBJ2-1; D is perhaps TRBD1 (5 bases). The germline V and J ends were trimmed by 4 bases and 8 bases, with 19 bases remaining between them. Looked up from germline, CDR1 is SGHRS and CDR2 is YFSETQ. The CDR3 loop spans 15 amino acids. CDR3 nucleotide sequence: TGCGCCAGCAGCGTGAACAGGCGATCCAGCGATGAGCAGTTCTTC. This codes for CASSVNRRSSDEQFF.

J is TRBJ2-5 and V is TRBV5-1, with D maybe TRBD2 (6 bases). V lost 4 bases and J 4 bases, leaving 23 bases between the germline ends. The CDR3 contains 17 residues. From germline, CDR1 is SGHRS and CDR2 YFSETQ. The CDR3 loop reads CASSPGASVSLRETQYF. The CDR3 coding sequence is TGCGCCAGCAGCCCCGGGGCTAGCGTGTCGCTGAGAGAGACCCAGTACTTC.

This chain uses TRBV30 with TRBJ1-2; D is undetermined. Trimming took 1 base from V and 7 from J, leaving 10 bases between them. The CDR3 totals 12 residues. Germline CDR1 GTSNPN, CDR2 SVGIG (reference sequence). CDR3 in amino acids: CAWSGAGFGYTF. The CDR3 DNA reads TGTGCCTGGAGTGGTGCGGGGTTTGGCTACACCTTC.

The CDR3 sequence: CASSLQGANSPLHF. Here the CDR3 DNA reads TGTGCCAGCAGCTTACAGGGGGCGAATTCACCCCTCCACTTT. V gene TRBV7-3 combines with J gene TRBJ1-6, with 8 bases fitting TRBD1. CDR3 length: 14 residues. V trimming: 2 bases; J trimming: 7 bases; junction bases outside the gene matches: 1. Per germline, CDR1 SGHTA and CDR2 FQGTGA.

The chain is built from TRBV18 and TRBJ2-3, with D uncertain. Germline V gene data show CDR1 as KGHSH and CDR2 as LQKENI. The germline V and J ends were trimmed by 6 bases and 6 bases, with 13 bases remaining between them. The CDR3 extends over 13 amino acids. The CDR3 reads CASSPSSSDTQYF. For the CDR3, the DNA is TGTGCCAGCTCTCCTTCGTCGTCCGATACGCAGTATTTT.

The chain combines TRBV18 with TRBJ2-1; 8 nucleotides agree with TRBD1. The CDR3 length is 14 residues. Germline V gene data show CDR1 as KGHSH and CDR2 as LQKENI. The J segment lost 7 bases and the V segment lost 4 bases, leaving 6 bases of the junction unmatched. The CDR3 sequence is CASSLSGGNNEQFF. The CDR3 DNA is TGTGCCAGCTCACTCTCAGGGGGCAATAATGAGCAGTTCTTC.

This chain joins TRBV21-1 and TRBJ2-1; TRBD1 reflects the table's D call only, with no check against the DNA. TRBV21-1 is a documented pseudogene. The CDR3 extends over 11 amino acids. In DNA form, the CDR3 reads TGTGCCAGCACCCCCCCAGGGTGGGAGTTCTTC. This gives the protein CASTPPGWEFF.

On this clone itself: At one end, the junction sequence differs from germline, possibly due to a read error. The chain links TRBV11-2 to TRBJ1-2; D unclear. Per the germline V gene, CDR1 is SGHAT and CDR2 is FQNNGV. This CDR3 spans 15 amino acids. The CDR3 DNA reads TGTGCCAGCAGCTTAGATCGCGGCCCTAACTATAGCTACACCTTC. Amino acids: CASSLDRGPNYSYTF. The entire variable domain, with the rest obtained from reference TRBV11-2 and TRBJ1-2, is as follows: EAGVAQSPRYKIIEKRQSVAFWCNPISGHATLYWYQQILGQGPKLLIQFQNNGVVDDSQLPKDRFSAERLKGVDSTLKIQPAKLEDSAVYLCASSLDRGPNYSYTFGSGTRLTVV.

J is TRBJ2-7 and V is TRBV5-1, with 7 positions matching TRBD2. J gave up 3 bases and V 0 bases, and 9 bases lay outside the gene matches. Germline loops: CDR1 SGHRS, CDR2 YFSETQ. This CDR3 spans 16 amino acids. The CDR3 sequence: CASSLGAGGSLYEQYF. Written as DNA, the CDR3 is TGCGCCAGCAGCTTGGGGGCGGGCGGGAGTCTCTACGAGCAGTACTTC.